The entry below gives a single TCR beta chain sequence along with its context. Its specific antigen is unknown. There are no base qualities to consult, and no much larger clone falls within one base. V lost 11 bases and J lost 2 bases, and the count of bases not matched to a germline gene is 12. The cysteine opens and the phenylalanine closes a CDR3 of 14 amino acids. Only the CDR3 DNA stays, 42 bases, in frame from base 1. Looking up the germline V gene yields CDR1 MNHNS and CDR2 SASEGT. Library construction relied on the immunoSEQ multiplex PCR assay. TCRdb retrieved this table from immuneACCESS and kept in-frame rearrangements only. Not all clones are present; in checked studies, unresolved V genes account for under half, and no reason is known for the remainder. For this sample there are roughly 30,000 clones; approximately 94% appear just once. The leading ten clones occupy around 0.41% of the sample.

The sample belongs to a study of T cell changes during pregnancy in multiple sclerosis (dated by TCRdb to about 2019). A note on the overall study: The study looked at changes in the T cell repertoire across pregnancy in women with multiple sclerosis.

The sample consisted of CD4+ T cells from peripheral blood mononuclear cells, taken in the second trimester of pregnancy. The chain was built from TRBV6-1 and TRBJ2-7; 7 bases in the junction line up with TRBD1. The sequence was collected from a female donor with multiple sclerosis, enrolled in a pregnancy study. The CDR3: CAAVPTGNAYEQYF. The DNA is as follows: TGTGCCGCCGTACCGACAGGGAATGCCTACGAGCAGTACTTC.